Ten or more counts support the clone carrying this TCR beta chain. Stable hyperthyroid donors showed no ophthalmopathy during 18 months follow-up. Hyperthyroidism cases were recent diagnoses of under 2 months' duration in people aged 18 to 65. The sequenced template was RNA, covering the TCR beta CDR3 region. First-round RT-PCR employed HTBI primers, with a second-round multiplex PCR after it. A single record per CDR3 protein comes from TCRdb applying MiXCR to the multiplex PCR reads. The sample holds 400,000 to 450,000 distinct CDR3 sequences; 20% to 25% are singletons and the top ten take around 3.2%. These data originate in a study of Graves' ophthalmopathy and Graves' hyperthyroidism. Germline assignment: CDR1 SNHLY and CDR2 FYNNEI. Trimming removed 4 bases from V and 1 base from J, with 10 bases in between. CDR3 length: 14 residues.

Input material: peripheral blood. This receptor was taken from a woman in her late teens or twenties with stable Graves' hyperthyroidism. The V gene is TRBV2, the J gene TRBJ1-1; D is ambiguous. The CDR3 DNA sequence: TGTGCCAGCAGTGGTCAAAATAGGAACACTGAAGCTTTCTTT. Protein product: CASSGQNRNTEAFF.